A selection of T cell receptor beta chains follows, all from one sample in a study of OX40 agonist ivuxolimab in advanced cancers. The method was immunoSEQ multiplex PCR; TCRdb's version includes in-frame clones alone and lacks a portion of them. The table has over 20,000 clones, approximately 75% seen once. The sequencing here drew on CD4+ or CD8+ T cells sorted from blood, taken in a trial of the OX40 agonist ivuxolimab. The receptors were sampled from an adult with an advanced solid tumor such as melanoma, head and neck, liver or kidney cancer. Both conserved end residues are part of each CDR3. A D gene is named only where the DNA matches it firmly. Size is omitted from some rows. Given values are once, few, many or a class for expanded clones.

TRBJ2-3 . TRBD1 TRBV7-8 TGTGCCAGCACCACAGGGGGCCTAACAGATACGCAGTATTTT CASTTGGLTDTQYF
TRBJ1-1 . TRBD1 TRBV7-6 TGTGCCAGCAGCTTCACAGGGGGATCTGAAGCTTTCTTT CASSFTGGSEAFF
TRBJ2-1 . . TRBV4-3 TGCGCCAGCAGCCAAGATTGGGCAGACAATGAGCAGTTCTTC CASSQDWADNEQFF
TRBJ2-7 . TRBD1 TRBV9 TGTGCCAGCAGCGTAGGACAGGGGGCTCCCGAGCAGTACTTC CASSVGQGAPEQYF
TRBJ1-4 once TRBD1 TRBV7-7 TGTGCCAGCAGCTTTACGGAGACAGGGTTAAATGAAAAACTGTTTTTT CASSFTETGLNEKLFF
TRBJ1-1 . . TRBV28 TGTGCCAGCAGACCTTGGGGGACCGAAGCTTTCTTT CASRPWGTEAFF
TRBJ2-7 . . TRBV11-2 TGTGCCAGCAGCCCCTTTGGGCCTCGGGACGAGCAGTACTTC CASSPFGPRDEQYF
TRBJ2-2 . . TRBV6-5 TGTGCCAGCAGTTACTCGAGAGAAAACACCGGGGAGCTGTTTTTT CASSYSRENTGELFF
TRBJ1-5 . TRBD1 TRBV6-6 TGTGCCAGCACCGGACAGGGGCAGCCCCAGCATTTT CASTGQGQPQHF
TRBJ1-2 . TRBD1 TRBV27 TGTGCCAGCAGTCCTAGCCCGACAGGGAACGGCTACACCTTC CASSPSPTGNGYTF
TRBJ2-1 . TRBD2 TRBV7-8 TGTGCCAGCAGCCCCCCGGGACTAGTCAATGAGCAGTTCTTC CASSPPGLVNEQFF
TRBJ1-5 . . TRBV5-6 TGTGCCAGCAGCCAATCACCCCGGGACATAAATCAGCCCCAGCATTTT CASSQSPRDINQPQHF
TRBJ2-7 few TRBD1 TRBV4-3 TGCGCCAGCAGCCCGGACAGGGGGAACGGCGAGCAGTACTTC CASSPDRGNGEQYF
TRBJ2-1 . . TRBV27 TGTGCCAGCAGCCGGGGACAAAACAATGAGCAGTTCTTC CASSRGQNNEQFF
TRBJ1-4 many . TRBV7-9 TGTGCCAGCAGCTTAGACGGGGAAAAACTGTTTTTT CASSLDGEKLFF
TRBJ1-4 . . TRBV27 TGTGCCAGCAGTTTATACACAACAACTAATGAAAAACTGTTTTTT CASSLYTTTNEKLFF
TRBJ2-7 . . TRBV29-1 TGCAGCGTTGAAGAGGGACCTAACTACGAGCAGTACTTC CSVEEGPNYEQYF
TRBJ1-2 few . TRBV4-1 TGCGCCAGCAGCCAAGGGCAAGGGTGGGCAAGATATGGCTACACCTTC CASSQGQGWARYGYTF
TRBJ1-2 . . TRBV19 TGTGCCAGTAGTATAATGGGCCGTATTGGCTACACCTTC CASSIMGRIGYTF
TRBJ2-2 . . TRBV29-1 TGCAGCGTTGAAAACACCGGGGAGCTGTTTTTT CSVENTGELFF
TRBJ2-5 . . TRBV28 TGTGCCAGCATGAACAGGGAAGAGACCCAGTACTTC CASMNREETQYF
TRBJ2-1 . . TRBV7-6 TGTGCCAGCAGCTTCGGGGACAATGAGCAGTTCTTC CASSFGDNEQFF